This note documents a single T cell receptor beta chain sequence. What it recognizes is unknown. V lost 8 bases and J lost 3, with 16 bases in between. Germline-derived CDR1 and CDR2 are WNHNN and SYGVQD (reference sequence). The CDR3 is 14 amino acids. This sample stems from a study of identical twins. Regarding the study as a whole: Some out-of-frame alpha sequences were shared by twins, and these showed excess low generation probability.

TCRdb used MiXCR to reprocess the 5' RACE reads, holding one entry per CDR3 protein. The data hold some 440,000 distinct CDR3 sequences, with 24% observed a single time. This sample was also put to use in a study of T cells expressing NK-cell markers. That work contributes: The study drew TCR beta repertoires from sorted CD3+CD56+NKG2C+, CD3+CD56+NKG2C- and CD3+CD56-NKG2C+ T cells. Several of the experiments relied on an anti-gamma-delta TCR antibody so that only alpha-beta TCR T cells were sorted. Among a handful of donors, these clonotypes also ranked first in the CD3+CD56-NKG2C+ fraction.

The receptor comes from a woman under 30 in good health. What was sequenced was CD4+ T cells sorted from blood. The chain recombines TRBV10-1 with TRBJ2-5, with a weak D call TRBD2 (7 bases). CDR3 coding DNA: TGCGCCAGCGGCCCTTCGGGGGGCAAAGAGACCCAGTACTTC. This sequence encodes CASGPSGGKETQYF.